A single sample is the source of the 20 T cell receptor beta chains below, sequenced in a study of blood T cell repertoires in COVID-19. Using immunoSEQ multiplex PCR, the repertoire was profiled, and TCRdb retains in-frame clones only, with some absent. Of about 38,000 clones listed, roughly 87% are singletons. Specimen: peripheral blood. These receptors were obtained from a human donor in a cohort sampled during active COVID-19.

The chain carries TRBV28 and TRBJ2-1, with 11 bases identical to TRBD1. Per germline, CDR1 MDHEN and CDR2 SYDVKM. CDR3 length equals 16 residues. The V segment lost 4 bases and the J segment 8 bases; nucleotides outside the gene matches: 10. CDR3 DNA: TGTGCCAGCAGTTCCTCGGACAGGGGGCGCTGGGATGAGCAGTTCTTC. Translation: CASSSSDRGRWDEQFF.

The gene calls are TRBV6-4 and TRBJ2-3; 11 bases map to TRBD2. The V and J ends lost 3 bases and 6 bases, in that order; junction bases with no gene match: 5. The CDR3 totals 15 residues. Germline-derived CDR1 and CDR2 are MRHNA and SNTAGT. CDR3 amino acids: CASSEGASGRDTQYF. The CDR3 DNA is TGTGCCAGCAGTGAAGGGGCTAGCGGGAGGGATACGCAGTATTTT.

The CDR3 DNA is TGTGCCTGGAGTGTCCTGACTAGCGGGGCCGCGACCGGGGAGCTGTTTTTT. The encoded protein is CAWSVLTSGAATGELFF. This sequence joins TRBV30 and TRBJ2-2, with 11 bases that match TRBD2. The CDR3 length is 17 residues. After removal of 0 bases from V and 5 bases from J, the junction contained 8 bases not matched to a gene. Per the germline V gene, CDR1 is GTSNPN and CDR2 is SVGIG (reference sequence).

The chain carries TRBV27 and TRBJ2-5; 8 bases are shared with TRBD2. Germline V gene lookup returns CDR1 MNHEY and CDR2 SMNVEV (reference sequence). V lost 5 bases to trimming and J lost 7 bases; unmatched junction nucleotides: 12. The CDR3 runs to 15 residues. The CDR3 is CASSALAGRGGTQYF. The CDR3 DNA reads TGTGCCAGCAGTGCATTAGCGGGACGAGGAGGGACCCAGTACTTC.

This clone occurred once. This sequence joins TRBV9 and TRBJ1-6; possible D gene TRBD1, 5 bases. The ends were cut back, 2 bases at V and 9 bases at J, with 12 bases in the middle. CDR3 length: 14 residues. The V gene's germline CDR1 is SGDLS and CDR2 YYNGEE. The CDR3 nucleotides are TGTGCCAGCAGCGTGCGGCAGGGAAGTTCACCCCTCCACTTT. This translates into CASSVRQGSSPLHF.

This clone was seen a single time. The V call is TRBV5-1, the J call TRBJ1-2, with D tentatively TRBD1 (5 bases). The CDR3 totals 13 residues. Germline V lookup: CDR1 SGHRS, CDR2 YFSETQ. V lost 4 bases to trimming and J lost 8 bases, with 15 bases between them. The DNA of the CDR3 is TGCGCCAGCAGCCCGACAGCGGGTTGGGGCTACACCTTC. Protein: CASSPTAGWGYTF.

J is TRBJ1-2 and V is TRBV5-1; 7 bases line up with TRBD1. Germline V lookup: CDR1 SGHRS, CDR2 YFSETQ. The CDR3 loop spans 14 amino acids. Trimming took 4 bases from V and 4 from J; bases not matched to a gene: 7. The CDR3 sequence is CASSPDRVVYGYTF. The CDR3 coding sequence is TGCGCCAGCAGCCCAGACAGGGTGGTCTATGGCTACACCTTC.

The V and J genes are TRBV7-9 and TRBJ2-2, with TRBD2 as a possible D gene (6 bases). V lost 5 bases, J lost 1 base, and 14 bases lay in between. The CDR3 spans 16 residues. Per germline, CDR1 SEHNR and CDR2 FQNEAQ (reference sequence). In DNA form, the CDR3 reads TGTGCCAGCAGCGCCCTGGGGCGGGGGAACACCGGGGAGCTGTTTTTT. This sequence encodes CASSALGRGNTGELFF.

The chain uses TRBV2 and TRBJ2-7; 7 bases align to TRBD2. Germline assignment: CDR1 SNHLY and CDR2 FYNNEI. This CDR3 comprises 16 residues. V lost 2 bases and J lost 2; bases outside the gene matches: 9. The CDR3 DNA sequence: TGTGCCAGCAGTGAAAATATGGCGGGAGTCACCTACGAGCAGTACTTC. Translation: CASSENMAGVTYEQYF.

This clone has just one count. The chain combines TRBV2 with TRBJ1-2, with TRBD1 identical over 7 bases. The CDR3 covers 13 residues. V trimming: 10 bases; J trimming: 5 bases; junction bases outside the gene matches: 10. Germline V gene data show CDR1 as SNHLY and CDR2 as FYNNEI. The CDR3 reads CAKSTGVQYGYTF. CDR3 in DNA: TGTGCCAAGTCTACAGGGGTCCAATATGGCTACACCTTC.

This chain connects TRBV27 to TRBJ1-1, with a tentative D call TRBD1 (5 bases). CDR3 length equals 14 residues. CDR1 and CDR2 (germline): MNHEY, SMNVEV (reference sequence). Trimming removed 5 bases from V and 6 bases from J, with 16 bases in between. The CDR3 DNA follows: TGTGCCAGCAGTAGGGGCCCCTCGGGCCCTGAAGCTTTCTTT. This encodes CASSRGPSGPEAFF.

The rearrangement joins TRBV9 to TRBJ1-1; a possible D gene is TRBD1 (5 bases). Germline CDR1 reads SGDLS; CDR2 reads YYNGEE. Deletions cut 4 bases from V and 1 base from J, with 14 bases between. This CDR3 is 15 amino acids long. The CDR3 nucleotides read TGTGCCAGCAGCCCCCCTTTCGGACAGAACACTGAAGCTTTCTTT. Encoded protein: CASSPPFGQNTEAFF.

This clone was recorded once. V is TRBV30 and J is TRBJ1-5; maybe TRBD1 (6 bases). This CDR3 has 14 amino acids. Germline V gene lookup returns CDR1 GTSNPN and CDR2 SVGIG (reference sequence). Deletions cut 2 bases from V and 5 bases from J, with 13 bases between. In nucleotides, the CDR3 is TGTGCCTGGAGTAGGGGGATGGGTCATCAGCCCCAGCATTTT. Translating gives CAWSRGMGHQPQHF.

CDR3 nucleotides: TGTGCCAGCAGCTTTGGTCCCCCCGGAGAGACCCAGTACTTC. Translation: CASSFGPPGETQYF. This chain connects TRBV5-5 to TRBJ2-5, with D unclear. The CDR3 is made up of 14 amino acids. Germline V lookup: CDR1 SGHKS, CDR2 YYEKEE (reference sequence). Between the trimmed V and J ends, which lost 2 bases and 4 bases, there was a span of 12 bases.

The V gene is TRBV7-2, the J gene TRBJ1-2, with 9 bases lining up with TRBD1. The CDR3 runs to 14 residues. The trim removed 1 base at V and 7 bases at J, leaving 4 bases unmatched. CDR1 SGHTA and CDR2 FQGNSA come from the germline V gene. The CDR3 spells CASSLVQGASGYTF. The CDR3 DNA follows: TGTGCCAGCAGCTTAGTACAGGGGGCTTCTGGCTACACCTTC. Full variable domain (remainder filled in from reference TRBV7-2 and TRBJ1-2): GAGVSQSPSNKVTEKGKDVELRCDPISGHTALYWYRQSLGQGLEFLIYFQGNSAPDKSGLPSDRFSAERTGGSVSTLTIQRTQQEDSAVYLCASSLVQGASGYTFGSGTRLTVV.

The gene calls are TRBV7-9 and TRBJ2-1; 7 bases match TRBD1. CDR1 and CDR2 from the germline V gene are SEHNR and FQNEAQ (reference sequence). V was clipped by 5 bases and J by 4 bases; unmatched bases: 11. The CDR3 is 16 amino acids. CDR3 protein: CASSPTLGQTYNEQFF. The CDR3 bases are TGTGCCAGCAGCCCCACCCTGGGACAGACATACAATGAGCAGTTCTTC.

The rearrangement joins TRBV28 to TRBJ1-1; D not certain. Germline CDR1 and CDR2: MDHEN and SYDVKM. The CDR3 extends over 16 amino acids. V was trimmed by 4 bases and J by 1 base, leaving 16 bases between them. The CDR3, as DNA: TGTGCCAGCAGTTCCCCCCCGGGGAGGCAGAACACTGAAGCTTTCTTT. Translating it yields CASSSPPGRQNTEAFF.

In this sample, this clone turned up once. This CDR3 is CASSSSAETQYF. DNA of the CDR3: TGTGCCAGTAGTAGTAGCGCCGAGACCCAGTACTTC. The chain has TRBV19 and TRBJ2-5, with D possibly being TRBD2 (5 bases). Germline-derived CDR1 and CDR2 are LNHDA and SQIVND (reference sequence). Trimming removed 4 bases at V and 5 bases at J, with 8 bases between. This CDR3 region has 12 residues.

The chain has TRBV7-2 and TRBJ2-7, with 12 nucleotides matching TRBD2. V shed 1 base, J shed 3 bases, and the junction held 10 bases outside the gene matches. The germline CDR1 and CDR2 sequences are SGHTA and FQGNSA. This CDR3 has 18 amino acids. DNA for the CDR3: TGTGCCAGCAGCTTAGGGCCTAGCGGGAGGGCCGTGATCTACGAGCAGTACTTC. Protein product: CASSLGPSGRAVIYEQYF.

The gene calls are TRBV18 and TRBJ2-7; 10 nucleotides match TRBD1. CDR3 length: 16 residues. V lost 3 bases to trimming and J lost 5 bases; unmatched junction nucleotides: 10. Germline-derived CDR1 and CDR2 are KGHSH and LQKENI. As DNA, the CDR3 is TGTGCCAGCTCACCGTTCGCGGGACAGGGGCCCCACGAGCAGTACTTC. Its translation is CASSPFAGQGPHEQYF.